This entry lists 25 T cell receptor beta chains sequenced from one sample in a study of glioma-infiltrating T cells after dendritic cell vaccination. Sequenced by immunoSEQ multiplex PCR; TCRdb stores in-frame clones only, minus some. The repertoire has around 89,000 clones, 80% to 90% of them found once; the top ten carry 15% to 18%. The sequenced sample was blood, obtained before dendritic cell vaccination. These receptors were collected from a human donor with glioblastoma.

The genes are TRBV11-2 and TRBJ2-7; a weak D match, TRBD1 (5 bases). V was pared by 4 bases and J by 0 bases, with 22 bases between. Germline CDR1 reads SGHAT; CDR2 reads FQNNGV. The CDR3 has 18 amino acids. The CDR3 DNA is TGTGCCAGCAGCTCGGTTGAAGGCCAGGGCTTCGTCTCCTACGAGCAGTACTTC. Protein: CASSSVEGQGFVSYEQYF. Variable domain in full (rest from reference TRBV11-2 and TRBJ2-7): EAGVAQSPRYKIIEKRQSVAFWCNPISGHATLYWYQQILGQGPKLLIQFQNNGVVDDSQLPKDRFSAERLKGVDSTLKIQPAKLEDSAVYLCASSSVEGQGFVSYEQYFGPGTRLTVT.

V is TRBV6-5 and J is TRBJ2-7; D not resolved. V shed 2 bases and J shed 7 bases, with 6 bases lying between them. Germline V gives CDR1 MNHEY, CDR2 SVGAGI. This CDR3 comprises 11 residues. This CDR3 is CASSYEKEQYF. The CDR3 nucleotides read TGTGCCAGCAGTTACGAGAAAGAGCAGTACTTC.

The CDR3 DNA reads as TGTGCCAGCAGCTTGGAAGGGACAGAGAACACTGAAGCTTTCTTT. Translation: CASSLEGTENTEAFF. The chain carries TRBV5-4 and TRBJ1-1, with 7 bases matching TRBD1. The germline CDR1 and CDR2 sequences are SGHNT and YYREEE (reference sequence). CDR3 length: 15 amino acids. V lost 0 bases, J lost 1 base, and 3 bases stayed unmatched. The full variable domain, rest sourced from reference TRBV5-4 and TRBJ1-1, is ETGVTQSPTHLIKTRGQQVTLRCSSQSGHNTVSWYQQALGQGPQFIFQYYREEENGRGNFPPRFSGLQFPNYSSELNVNALELDDSALYLCASSLEGTENTEAFFGQGTRLTVV.

The chain carries TRBV6-5 and TRBJ2-7; tentative D call: TRBD2 (6 bases). The CDR3 is 14 residues long. The germline gives CDR1 MNHEY, CDR2 SVGAGI. The V gene lost 5 bases and the J gene lost 2 bases, with 13 bases spanning the gap. The DNA for the CDR3 is TGTGCCAGCAGTCCGGCCGGGGGTCCCTACGAGCAGTACTTC. Translation: CASSPAGGPYEQYF.

The chain has TRBV27 and TRBJ2-7, with TRBD1 matching 7 bases. The CDR3 has 15 residues. Germline V CDR1 and CDR2: MNHEY, SMNVEV (reference sequence). V lost 7 bases, J lost 2 bases, and 11 bases stayed unmatched. CDR3 amino acids: CASTNTGTVPYEQYF. The CDR3 nucleotides read TGTGCCAGCACCAACACCGGGACAGTTCCCTACGAGCAGTACTTC.

The rearrangement links TRBV18 to TRBJ2-5; tentatively, D is TRBD1 (6 bases). Trimming took off 5 bases at V and 3 bases at J, with 10 bases between the two ends. Germline V gene lookup returns CDR1 KGHSH and CDR2 LQKENI. This CDR3 comprises 13 residues. Written as DNA, the CDR3 is TGTGCCAGCTCATCCTACAGGGAAGAGACCCAGTACTTC. As protein: CASSSYREETQYF.

The rearrangement links TRBV5-1 to TRBJ2-5; weak D call: TRBD2 (6 bases). The CDR3 is 16 amino acids. In germline, CDR1 is SGHRS, CDR2 YFSETQ. V lost 0 bases to trimming and J lost 2 bases, with 14 bases between them. This CDR3 is CASSLGAFGGQETQYF. In nucleotides, the CDR3 is TGCGCCAGCAGCTTGGGGGCATTTGGGGGGCAAGAGACCCAGTACTTC.

V is TRBV6-4 and J is TRBJ1-2, with a possible D match to TRBD1 (6 bases). Germline lookup yields CDR1 MRHNA and CDR2 SNTAGT. Trimming removed 2 bases from V and 3 bases from J, with 13 bases in between. This CDR3 has 15 amino acids. CDR3 DNA: TGTGCCAGCAGTGACGGATCGGGGGGCTACTATGGCTACACCTTC. Encoded protein: CASSDGSGGYYGYTF.

The rearrangement links TRBV5-6 to TRBJ1-1; 7 nucleotides align to TRBD1. Germline values: CDR1 SGHDT, CDR2 YYEEEE. The J segment lost 4 bases and the V segment lost 4 bases, leaving 7 bases of the junction unmatched. The CDR3 loop spans 14 amino acids. CDR3 in amino acids: CASSPLTGLTEAFF. The DNA for the CDR3 is TGTGCCAGCAGCCCACTGACAGGGCTCACTGAAGCTTTCTTT. Together with reference TRBV5-6 and TRBJ1-1, the CDR3 gives the full variable domain: DAGVTQSPTHLIKTRGQQVTLRCSPKSGHDTVSWYQQALGQGPQFIFQYYEEEERQRGNFPDRFSGHQFPNYSSELNVNALLLGDSALYLCASSPLTGLTEAFFGQGTRLTVV.

The rearrangement joins TRBV9 to TRBJ2-1; 11 bases map to TRBD1. V lost 2 bases to trimming and J lost 7 bases; unmatched junction nucleotides: 5. This CDR3 has 15 amino acids. Germline CDR1 and CDR2: SGDLS and YYNGEE. This CDR3 reads CASSVTGTGGNEQFF. The CDR3 bases are TGTGCCAGCAGCGTGACTGGGACAGGGGGAAATGAGCAGTTCTTC.

CDR3 bases: TGTGCCAGCAGGGAGGCGGTGGCTGGGGAGACCCAGTACTTC. Its translation: CASREAVAGETQYF. The gene calls are TRBV7-9 and TRBJ2-5; D is possibly TRBD2 (5 bases). Trimming pared 6 bases from V and 5 bases from J, leaving 16 bases between. Germline CDR1 reads SEHNR; CDR2 reads FQNEAQ (reference sequence). This CDR3 has 14 residues.

The rearrangement links TRBV6-1 to TRBJ2-5; D gene ambiguous. Germline V lookup: CDR1 MNHNS, CDR2 SASEGT. CDR3 length: 15 amino acids. Trimming cost V 2 bases and J 0 bases, with 10 bases left between them. CDR3 DNA sequence: TGTGCCAGCAGTGAAATGCAGGCGTACCAAGAGACCCAGTACTTC. Protein product: CASSEMQAYQETQYF.

The CDR3: CASSSDSLNYGYTF. The CDR3 DNA reads TGCGCCAGCAGCTCGGACAGCCTTAACTATGGCTACACCTTC. V is TRBV5-1 and J is TRBJ1-2; weak D call: TRBD1 (6 bases). CDR3 size: 14 residues. Trimming left V 3 bases short and J 1 base short, with 10 bases between. The germline V gene encodes CDR1 SGHRS and CDR2 YFSETQ. Full variable domain (remainder filled in from reference TRBV5-1 and TRBJ1-2): KAGVTQTPRYLIKTRGQQVTLSCSPISGHRSVSWYQQTPGQGLQFLFEYFSETQRNKGNFPGRFSGRQFSNSRSEMNVSTLELGDSALYLCASSSDSLNYGYTFGSGTRLTVV.

A few counts support this clone. The chain is built from TRBV29-1 and TRBJ2-2; D is unclear. With 6 bases removed from V and 0 bases from J, the gap between germline ends came to 11 bases. The length of the CDR3 is 14 residues. CDR1 and CDR2 (germline): SQVTM, ANQGSEA. The CDR3, as DNA: TGCAGCGTCGGAGAATCCGCGAACACCGGGGAGCTGTTTTTT. This encodes CSVGESANTGELFF.

This chain joins TRBV23-1 and TRBJ1-1; D is unclear. TRBV23-1 is assigned to the ORF class and has an uncertain function. V was trimmed by 0 bases and J by 7 bases, leaving 15 bases between them. The CDR3 has 15 amino acids. The CDR3: CASSQSVAIQDEAFF. DNA for the CDR3: TGCGCCAGCAGTCAATCGGTAGCGATCCAGGATGAAGCTTTCTTT.

This rearrangement joins TRBV5-6 to TRBJ2-3, with 8 bases fitting TRBD1. Trimming removed 3 bases from V and 10 bases from J; junction bases left unmatched: 19. The CDR3 has 17 residues. CDR1 and CDR2 from the germline V gene are SGHDT and YYEEEE. The CDR3 sequence: CASSWALRQGTPSAQYF. The CDR3 bases are TGTGCCAGCAGCTGGGCTTTGCGACAGGGGACCCCGTCTGCGCAGTATTTT.

The count of this clone is one. The chain combines TRBV11-1 with TRBJ1-1; 7 bases align to TRBD1. V trimming: 1 base; J trimming: 0 bases; junction bases outside the gene matches: 5. The CDR3 covers 16 residues. Germline CDR1 SGHAT, CDR2 FQDESV (reference sequence). The CDR3 nucleotides are TGTGCCAGCAGCTTAGTGGGACAGAGTATGAACACTGAAGCTTTCTTT. It translates to CASSLVGQSMNTEAFF.

This clone was seen a handful of times. The J gene is TRBJ1-4, the V gene TRBV7-9, with D perhaps matching TRBD1 (6 bases). The CDR3 is made up of 15 amino acids. Deletions cut 6 bases from V and 7 bases from J, with 18 bases between. CDR1 and CDR2 from the germline V gene are SEHNR and FQNEAQ (reference sequence). The CDR3 is CASSSPRGGPEKLFF. The CDR3 DNA reads as TGTGCCAGCAGTTCCCCCAGGGGCGGACCTGAAAAACTGTTTTTT.

The V gene is TRBV7-6, the J gene TRBJ1-5, with 8 nucleotides matching TRBD1. CDR1 is SGHVS, CDR2 FNYEAQ, per germline. The CDR3 length is 14 residues. Trimming cost V 1 base and J 4 bases; bases outside gene matches: 0. The CDR3 region is CASSLDRGNQPQHF. In DNA form, the CDR3 reads TGTGCCAGCAGCTTAGACAGGGGGAATCAGCCCCAGCATTTT.

V and J are TRBV6-5 and TRBJ2-7, with 9 nucleotides matching TRBD2. Per germline, CDR1 MNHEY and CDR2 SVGAGI. The CDR3 consists of 15 residues. Unmatched junction bases numbered 8, after V lost 6 bases and J lost 2 bases. CDR3 sequence (DNA): TGTGCCAGCAGCTATAGCGGGAGTCCCACCTACGAGCAGTACTTC. Protein: CASSYSGSPTYEQYF.

CDR3 in amino acids: CASSADRGRLSFF. DNA of the CDR3: TGTGCCAGCAGTGCGGACAGGGGGCGACTTTCTTTCTTT. The chain uses TRBV6-5 and TRBJ1-1, with TRBD1 matching 11 bases. Germline V CDR1 and CDR2: MNHEY, SVGAGI. This CDR3 has 13 amino acids. Unmatched junction bases numbered 8, after V lost 5 bases and J lost 12 bases.

This chain uses TRBV4-3 with TRBJ2-1; TRBD2 might be the D (6 bases). The CDR3 contains 14 residues. From germline, CDR1 is LGHNA and CDR2 YSLEER. V shed 1 base and J shed 7 bases, with 11 bases lying between them. The CDR3: CASSQVWGVNEQFF. As DNA, the CDR3 is TGCGCCAGCAGCCAAGTTTGGGGGGTTAATGAGCAGTTCTTC.

V gene TRBV2 combines with J gene TRBJ2-7; TRBD1 matches 9 bases. This CDR3 is 12 amino acids long. Germline V gene lookup returns CDR1 SNHLY and CDR2 FYNNEI. V trimming: 7 bases; J trimming: 7 bases; junction bases outside the gene matches: 5. CDR3 residues: CASILGTGEQYF. The CDR3 DNA follows: TGTGCCAGCATTCTCGGGACAGGGGAGCAGTACTTC.

This clone was counted a single time. The CDR3 sequence: CAIRTGSNYGYTF. CDR3 in DNA: TGTGCCATCAGGACAGGTTCTAACTATGGCTACACCTTC. The chain joins TRBV10-3 to TRBJ1-2, with D perhaps matching TRBD1 (6 bases). The CDR3 length is 13 residues. Looked up from germline, CDR1 is ENHRY and CDR2 is SYGVKD. Trimming removed 6 bases from V and 0 bases from J, with 8 bases in between.

The chain employs TRBV19 and TRBJ1-6, with TRBD1 matching 7 bases. The CDR3 extends over 14 amino acids. CDR1 and CDR2 from the germline V gene are LNHDA and SQIVND (reference sequence). With V trimmed by 10 bases and J by 5 bases, 8 bases remained unmatched. CDR3 coding DNA: TGTGCCACGGCGATTACAGGGGATAATTCACCCCTCCACTTT. It is translated as CATAITGDNSPLHF.